Below, 11 T cell receptor beta chains from the same sample are listed, as sequenced in a study of blood T cell repertoires in COVID-19. Assay used: immunoSEQ multiplex PCR; TCRdb lists only in-frame clones, some missing. The sample gives roughly 200,000 clones, less than 90% of which show up once; 3% to 3.5% is in the top ten. The sequenced sample was PBMCs or T cells enriched from blood (not recorded which). Receptor source: a woman between 45 and 60 years old in a cohort exposed to, infected with or recovered from COVID-19 (not recorded which).

V and J are TRBV7-2 and TRBJ1-5, with D possibly matching TRBD1 (6 bases). There are 15 residues in the CDR3. V was trimmed by 6 bases and J by 1 base, leaving 13 bases between them. Per the germline V gene, CDR1 is SGHTA and CDR2 is FQGNSA. This chain's CDR3 is CASSQQGGSNQPQHF. CDR3 in DNA: TGTGCCAGCAGTCAACAGGGTGGAAGCAATCAGCCCCAGCATTTT.

In its sample, this clone was seen a few times. The V call is TRBV30, the J call TRBJ1-3, with TRBD1 matching 9 bases. The ends lost 7 bases at V and 3 bases at J; junction bases unmatched: 7. Germline lookup yields CDR1 GTSNPN and CDR2 SVGIG (reference sequence). The CDR3 sequence is 14 residues long. The CDR3 DNA reads TGTGCCTCCTACAGGGGGCGGCTTGGAAACACCATATATTTT. It encodes CASYRGRLGNTIYF.

The chain carries TRBV4-3 and TRBJ1-2, with TRBD1 as a possible D gene (6 bases). The CDR3 runs 15 residues. Looked up from germline, CDR1 is LGHNA and CDR2 is YSLEER. Trimming pared 0 bases from V and 3 bases from J, leaving 11 bases between. CDR3 in DNA: TGCGCCAGCAGCCAAGATCGGAAGGGGGACTATGGCTACACCTTC. This gives the protein CASSQDRKGDYGYTF.

The chain joins TRBV4-3 to TRBJ1-2, with TRBD1 identical over 8 bases. The CDR3 consists of 14 residues. V gave up 3 bases and J gave up 8 bases; unmatched junction bases: 8. The V gene's germline CDR1 is LGHNA and CDR2 YSLEER. The CDR3 nucleotides read TGCGCCAGCAGCCACGCCCGACAGGGGAAAGGCTACACCTTC. Its translation is CASSHARQGKGYTF.

Worth noting for this clone: At one of its ends the junction is not consistent with the germline gene, which may arise from a read error. The chain combines TRBV12-3 or TRBV12-4 with TRBJ1-2; D is ambiguous. The length of the CDR3 is 12 residues. CDR3 loop: CASSLARAGQAF. DNA for the CDR3: TGTGCCAGCAGTTTAGCGCGGGCGGGCCAAGCCTTC.

The V gene is TRBV7-2, the J gene TRBJ2-3; D is perhaps TRBD1 (6 bases). From germline, CDR1 is SGHTA and CDR2 FQGNSA. Trimming stripped 4 bases from V and 0 bases from J, with 11 bases between. This CDR3 has 15 amino acids. DNA of the CDR3: TGTGCCAGCAGCTCGCCAGGGGCTAGCACAGATACGCAGTATTTT. Its translation is CASSSPGASTDTQYF. The variable domain in full, completed from reference TRBV7-2 and TRBJ2-3, reads GAGVSQSPSNKVTEKGKDVELRCDPISGHTALYWYRQSLGQGLEFLIYFQGNSAPDKSGLPSDRFSAERTGGSVSTLTIQRTQQEDSAVYLCASSSPGASTDTQYFGPGTRLTVL.

This clone was counted between two and nine times. V and J are TRBV27 and TRBJ2-1; 9 nucleotides align to TRBD2. Per the germline V gene, CDR1 is MNHEY and CDR2 is SMNVEV (reference sequence). Trimming cost V 2 bases and J 0 bases; bases outside gene matches: 5. This CDR3 has 17 amino acids. In DNA form, the CDR3 reads TGTGCCAGCAGTTTACGGGGGCGGGGGGGCTCCTACAATGAGCAGTTCTTC. It specifies CASSLRGRGGSYNEQFF.

This CDR3 reads CASSPRTSGSTDTQYF. CDR3 bases: TGTGCCAGCAGCCCCCGGACTAGCGGGAGCACAGATACGCAGTATTTT. V usage is TRBV7-9 and J usage is TRBJ2-3, with TRBD2 matching over 11 bases. Unmatched junction bases numbered 4, after V lost 5 bases and J lost 0 bases. Germline values: CDR1 SEHNR, CDR2 FQNEAQ (reference sequence). The CDR3 length is 16 residues.

Only one count was recorded for this clone. The chain links TRBV30 to TRBJ1-2, with 7 bases lining up with TRBD1. Per germline, CDR1 GTSNPN and CDR2 SVGIG (reference sequence). The V gene end was trimmed by 4 bases and the J gene end by 2 bases; junction bases not matched to a gene: 1. The CDR3 consists of 12 residues. The CDR3 reads CAWNRGNYGYTF. The CDR3 DNA reads as TGTGCCTGGAACAGGGGAAACTATGGCTACACCTTC.

This clone was recorded a few times. The V gene is TRBV4-3, the J gene TRBJ2-7; D possibly corresponds to TRBD1 (6 bases). The CDR3 has 14 amino acids. CDR1 and CDR2 (germline): LGHNA, YSLEER. Trimming left V 0 bases short and J 3 bases short, with 9 bases between. In DNA form, the CDR3 reads TGCGCCAGCAGCCAAGATCTAGGGGGCTACGAGCAGTACTTC. Translated: CASSQDLGGYEQYF.

This chain links TRBV6-2 or TRBV6-3 with TRBJ1-2; D possibly corresponds to TRBD1 (6 bases). Per germline, CDR1 MNHEY and CDR2 SVGEGT. The CDR3 spans 13 residues. The V end lost 2 bases, the J end lost 7 bases, and 11 bases lay between the germline ends. Here the CDR3 reads CASSYPGTSGYTF. The CDR3, as DNA: TGTGCCAGCAGTTACCCTGGGACATCTGGCTACACCTTC.